This TCR beta chain was sequenced in a study of neurological immune-mediated disorders (dated by TCRdb to the late 2010s). A note on the overall study: Of the approximately 34 multiple sclerosis patients, some 30 had relapsing-remitting MS and 3 had secondary progressive MS. Of the 60 to 70 subjects in the cohort, about 15 were HAM/TSP patients, approximately 34 were multiple sclerosis patients, and some 20 were healthy controls. Alongside PBMC samples, the set of approximately 100 TCR-beta libraries contained longitudinal samples, technical triplicates, and paired CD4+ and CD8+ T-cell subsets that had been sorted. The study compared peripheral blood TCR-beta repertoires of HTLV-I-associated myelopathy (HAM/TSP) patients, multiple sclerosis patients and healthy controls using UMI-based sequencing. Beyond this particular receptor, the publication reports: No identical CDR3 amino acid sequences were shared among expanded clones across subjects, suggesting private TCR-beta repertoires in all groups. The highest TCR clonal expansion was observed in HAM/TSP patients, whereas the lowest was observed in MS patients, even when compared with healthy controls. The MS cluster showed no association with clinical or MRI features, and the authors stated that larger cohorts are needed. Phylogenetic analysis grouped repertoires from 18 of 34 MS patients into a cluster of related CDR3 sequences, suggesting a possible repertoire-level signature.

This clonotype was detected many times. Its antigen specificity is not known. Per-base quality was not reported, and no clone a single base away is much larger than it. The germline V gene (reference sequence) specifies SGHKS as CDR1 and YYEKEE as CDR2. A distance of 10 bases separates the germline ends of V and J, which lose 4 bases and 0 bases respectively. Taken from cysteine to phenylalanine, the CDR3 has 15 residues. Only the CDR3 DNA is retained, 45 bases long and in frame from the first base. Libraries from unsorted PBMCs were made from 2 million PBMCs kept in RNAlater at -80 degrees C until RNA extraction. The multiple sclerosis patients were enrolled in a US clinical protocol that used magnetic resonance imaging to evaluate disease progression. Peripheral blood was subjected to Ficoll-Hypaque density gradient centrifugation to isolate PBMCs, which were then cryopreserved in liquid nitrogen.

To synthesize cDNA, template-switch 5'RACE was performed with a primer carrying a 10-nucleotide random unique molecular identifier so that each TCR transcript was tagged. Each sequencing run produced over 190 million TCR-beta sequences covering 15-18 subjects. Total RNA was extracted with the RNeasy kit. The KAPA Real-time Library Amplification kit was used to amplify TCR-beta VDJ regions with primers targeting the TCR constant region and the 5'RACE anchor. A first PCR added sample indexes and Illumina adaptors, after which a second PCR increased the library yield. The roughly 650 bp TCR product was size-selected on a 2% E-gel SizeSelection system after Ampure bead purification. Before pooling, library quality was assessed on a Bioanalyzer, concentration was determined with Qubit, and library quantification was performed with the Kapa Library Quantification kit. An Illumina HiSeq 2500 was used to sequence the libraries paired-end at 2 x 150 bp. To increase sequence diversity, about 25-31% phiX was spiked into each library pool. The study's processing was this. Quality-filtered reads were processed with the UMI-based MiGEC pipeline, which removed over 80% of raw TCR sequences during error correction. IMGT germline references were used for alignment of VDJ genes, and clonotypes were defined by a unique CDR3 amino acid sequence together with V-J genes. Clonal expansion, Shannon diversity, and CDR3 relatedness (CalcPairwiseDistances, ClusterSamples) were evaluated with VDJtools, and phylogenetic trees were built with CLCbio workbench. Clones with at least 8 unique UMIs were defined as expanded, with this threshold being based on coefficient-of-variation modelling across technical triplicates. TCRdb reprocessed the public reads (quality trimming at Q25 with fastp, clone calling with MiXCR) and kept in-frame beta chains. CDR3 protein sequences are deduplicated, and each keeps its most common genes and DNA. The V and J calls, along with clone size, are taken from TCRdb and not from the paper's own processing. The sample yields some 43,000 distinct CDR3 sequences; 2% to 3% were counted once. In total, the top ten clones hold 12% of the sample.

The clonotype comes from a man younger than 40 with multiple sclerosis. The sequence joins TRBV5-5 to TRBJ2-2, with the D gene call left open. Sequencing was performed on PBMCs. In nucleotide form, the sequence is TGTGCCAGCAGCCCAGAGGCCTCGAACACCGGGGAGCTGTTTTTT. Translated, it gives CASSPEASNTGELFF.